This T cell receptor beta chain derives from a study of cytomegalovirus exposure and HLA in healthy donors. Study-level information: Among about 179 million T cells, an earlier analysis found 117 million unique TCR beta sequences. Ancestry clustering placed more than 80% of more than 350 genotyped donors in the Caucasian-associated cluster.

PCR involved 60 Vbeta and 13 Jbeta primers. Measured with immunoSEQ multiplex PCR; TCRdb has only the in-frame clones, and not every one. The repertoire consists of 150,000 or so clones, with roughly 80% occurring once and the leading ten covering 1.3%. A word on this clone: Its antigen is undetermined.

CDR3 length: 14 amino acids. Deletions cut 7 bases from V and 4 bases from J, with 14 bases between. Germline CDR1 SNHLY, CDR2 FYNNEI. General study results and limits: Testing in vitro showed three CMV-associated chains specific for CMV antigens. Later analysis demonstrated an association between a missense DCLRE1C variant and TCR beta V- and J-gene trimming.

J is TRBJ1-5 and V is TRBV2; perhaps TRBD1 as D (6 bases). Sequencing input: PBMCs. The receptor was derived from a man between 45 and 60 years old in good health and CMV-seropositive. CDR3 sequence: CASTKGGGNQPQHF. CDR3 DNA: TGTGCCAGCACCAAGGGGGGGGGAAATCAGCCCCAGCATTTT.